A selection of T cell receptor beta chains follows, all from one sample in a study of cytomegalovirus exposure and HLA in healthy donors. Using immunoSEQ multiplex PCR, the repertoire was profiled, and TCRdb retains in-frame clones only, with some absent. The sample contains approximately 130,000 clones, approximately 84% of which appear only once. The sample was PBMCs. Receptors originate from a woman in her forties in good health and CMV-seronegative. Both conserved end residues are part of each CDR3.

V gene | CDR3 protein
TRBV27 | CASSPQTGGVDTQYF
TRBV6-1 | CASRQKRETDEQYF
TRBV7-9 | CASSLVTGSRGETQYF
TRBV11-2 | CASSLGYGGTYNEQFF
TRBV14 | CASGVAGEQYF
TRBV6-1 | CASSSYYEQYF
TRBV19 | CATKGGRNTGELFF
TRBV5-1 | CASSLERRGGSDTQYF
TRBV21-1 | CASTETSGEAHYGYTF
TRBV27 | CASSYGGVYNEQFF
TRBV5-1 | CASSLSASGWGEQFF
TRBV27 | CASKTAGGSGGELFF
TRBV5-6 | CASSLGGTVTYGYTF
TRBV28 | CASSGHYEQYF
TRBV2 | CASSGGGRINYGYTF
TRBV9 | CASSGSSANGLTF
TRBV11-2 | CASSLLGGREAFF
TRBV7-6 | CASSSTRGDEQYF
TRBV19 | CASSSLAGVAYNEQFF
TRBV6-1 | CASSESGRGRSDTQYF
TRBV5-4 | CASSRAAGVGETQYF
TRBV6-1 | CASRDSQAENIQYF
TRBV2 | CARGLAGGGDTQYF
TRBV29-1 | CSVDVGGANGLTF
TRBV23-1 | CASSQSLAGVAKNIQYF
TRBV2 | CASTIAGGPHF
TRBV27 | CASSPAGGAMNTEAFF
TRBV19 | CASSGDLLAGGTSSYNEQFF
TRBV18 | CASSPPDRVFSGNTIYF
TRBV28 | CASRGQLGYQETQYF
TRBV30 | CAFCIGTASYNEQFF
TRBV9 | CASSGNPTGGSYNEQFF
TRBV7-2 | CASSLRRMRTDTQYF
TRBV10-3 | CAISGTSGSSYNEQFF
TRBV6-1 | CASSALAGSYEQYF
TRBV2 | CASTLDRGQPNYGYTF
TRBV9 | CASSAGTGVYEQYF
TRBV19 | CASSSTGGAYGYTF
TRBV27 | CASSQYYPAYEQYF
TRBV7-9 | CASSSTQVREADYEQYF
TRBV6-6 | CASSYSAPTVQETQYF
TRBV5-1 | CASSTQGASPTDTQYF
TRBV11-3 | CASSSGGASGANGLTF
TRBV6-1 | CASRGQGWSPLHF
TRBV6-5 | CASSYGPGLSTDTQYF
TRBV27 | CASSGDRGNYGYTF
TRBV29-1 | CSVGQGAIRETQYF